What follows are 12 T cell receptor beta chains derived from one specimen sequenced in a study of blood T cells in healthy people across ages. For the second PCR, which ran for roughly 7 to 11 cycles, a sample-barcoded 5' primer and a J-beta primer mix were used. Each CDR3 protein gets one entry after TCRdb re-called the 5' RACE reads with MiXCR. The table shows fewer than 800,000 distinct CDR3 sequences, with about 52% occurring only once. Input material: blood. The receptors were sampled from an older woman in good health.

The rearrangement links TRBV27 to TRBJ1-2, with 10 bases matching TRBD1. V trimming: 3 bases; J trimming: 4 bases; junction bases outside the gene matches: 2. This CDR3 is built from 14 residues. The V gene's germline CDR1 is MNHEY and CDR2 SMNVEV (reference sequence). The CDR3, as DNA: TGTGCCAGCAGTTTTCGGGACAGGGGCTATGGCTACACCTTC. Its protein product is CASSFRDRGYGYTF.

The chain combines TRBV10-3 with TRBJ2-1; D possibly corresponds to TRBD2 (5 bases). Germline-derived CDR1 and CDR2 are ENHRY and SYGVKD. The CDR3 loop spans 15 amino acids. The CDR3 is CAVGLVTRVYNEQFF. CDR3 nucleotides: TGTGCGGTAGGATTAGTTACTAGAGTATACAATGAGCAGTTCTTC.

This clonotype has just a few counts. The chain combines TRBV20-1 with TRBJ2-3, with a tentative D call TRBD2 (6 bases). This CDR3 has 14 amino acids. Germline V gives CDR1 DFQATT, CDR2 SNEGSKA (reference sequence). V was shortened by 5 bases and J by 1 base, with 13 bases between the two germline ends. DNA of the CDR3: TGCAGTGCTGATAATTCGGGAGGCACAGATACGCAGTATTTT. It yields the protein CSADNSGGTDTQYF.

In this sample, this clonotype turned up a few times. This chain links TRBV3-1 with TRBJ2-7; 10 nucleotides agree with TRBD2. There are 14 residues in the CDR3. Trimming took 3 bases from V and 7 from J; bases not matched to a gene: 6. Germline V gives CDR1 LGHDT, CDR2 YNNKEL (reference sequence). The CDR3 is CASSHSGRAVEQYF. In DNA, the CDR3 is TGTGCCAGCAGCCACAGCGGGAGGGCTGTTGAGCAGTACTTC.

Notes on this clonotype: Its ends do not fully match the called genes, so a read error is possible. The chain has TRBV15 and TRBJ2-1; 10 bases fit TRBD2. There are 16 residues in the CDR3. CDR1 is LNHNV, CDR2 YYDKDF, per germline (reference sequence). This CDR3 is CATCRGRTSGDNEQFF. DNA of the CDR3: TGTGCCACCTGCAGAGGACGGACTAGCGGAGACAATGAGCAGTTCTTC.

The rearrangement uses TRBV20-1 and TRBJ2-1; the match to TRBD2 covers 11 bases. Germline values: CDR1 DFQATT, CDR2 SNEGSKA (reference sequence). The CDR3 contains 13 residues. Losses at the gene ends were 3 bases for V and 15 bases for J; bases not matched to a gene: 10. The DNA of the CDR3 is TGCAGTGCTAGTCTTCTAGCGGGAGGACAGTCGTTCTTC. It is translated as CSASLLAGGQSFF.

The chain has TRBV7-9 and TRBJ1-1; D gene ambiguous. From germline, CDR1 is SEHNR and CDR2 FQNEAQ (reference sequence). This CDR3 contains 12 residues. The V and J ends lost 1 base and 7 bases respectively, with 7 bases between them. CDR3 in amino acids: CASSLVSGEAFF. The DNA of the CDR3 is TGTGCCAGCAGCTTAGTCTCTGGTGAAGCTTTCTTT.

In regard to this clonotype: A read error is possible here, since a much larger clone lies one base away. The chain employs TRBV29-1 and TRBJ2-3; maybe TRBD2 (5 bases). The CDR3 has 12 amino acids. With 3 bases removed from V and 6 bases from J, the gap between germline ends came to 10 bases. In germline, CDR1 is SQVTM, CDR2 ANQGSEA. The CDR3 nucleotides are TGCAGCGTTGAGCGGACTTCGGATACGCAGTATTTT. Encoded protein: CSVERTSDTQYF.

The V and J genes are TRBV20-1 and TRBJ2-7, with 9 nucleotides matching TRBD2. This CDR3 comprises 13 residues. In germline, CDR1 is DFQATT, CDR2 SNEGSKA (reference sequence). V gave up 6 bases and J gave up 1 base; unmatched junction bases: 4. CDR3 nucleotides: TGCAGTGCCGTGCTAGCGGGATCCTACGAGCAGTACTTC. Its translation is CSAVLAGSYEQYF.

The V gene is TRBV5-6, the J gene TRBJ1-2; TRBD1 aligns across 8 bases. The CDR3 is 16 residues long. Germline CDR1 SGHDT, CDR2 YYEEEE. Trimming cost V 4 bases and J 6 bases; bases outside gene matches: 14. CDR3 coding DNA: TGTGCCAGCAGCCTATTTAAGACGACAGGGGATGATGGCTACACCTTC. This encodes CASSLFKTTGDDGYTF.

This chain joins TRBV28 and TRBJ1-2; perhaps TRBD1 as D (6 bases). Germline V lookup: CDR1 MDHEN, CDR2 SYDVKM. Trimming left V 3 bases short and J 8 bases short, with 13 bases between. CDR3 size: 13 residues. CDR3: CASSLMGARGYTF. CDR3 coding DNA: TGTGCCAGCAGTTTGATGGGGGCGCGAGGCTACACCTTC.

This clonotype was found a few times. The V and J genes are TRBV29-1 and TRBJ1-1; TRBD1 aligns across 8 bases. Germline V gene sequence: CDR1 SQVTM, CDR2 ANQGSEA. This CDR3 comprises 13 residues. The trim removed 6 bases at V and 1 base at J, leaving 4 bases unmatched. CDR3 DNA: TGCAGCGTCGACAGGGGTAGGAACACTGAAGCTTTCTTT. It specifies CSVDRGRNTEAFF.